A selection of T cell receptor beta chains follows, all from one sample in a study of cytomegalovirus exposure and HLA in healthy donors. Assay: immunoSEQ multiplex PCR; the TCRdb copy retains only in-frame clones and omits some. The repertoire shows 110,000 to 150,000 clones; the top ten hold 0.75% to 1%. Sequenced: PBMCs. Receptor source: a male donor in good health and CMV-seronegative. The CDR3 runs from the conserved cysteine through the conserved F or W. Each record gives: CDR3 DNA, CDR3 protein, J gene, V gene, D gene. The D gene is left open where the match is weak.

CDR3nt: TGTGCCTGGGGGGTCGGGATGAGCAATCAGCCCCAGCATTTT
CDR3aa: CAWGVGMSNQPQHF
j_gene: TRBJ1-5
v_gene: TRBV30
d_gene: -

CDR3nt: TGTGCCAGCGGGAGCCGACAGGGGGCCAATCAGCCCCAGCATTTT
CDR3aa: CASGSRQGANQPQHF
j_gene: TRBJ1-5
v_gene: TRBV6-4
d_gene: TRBD1

CDR3nt: TGTGCCACCAGCAGAGATGGCCGCGGGAGCACAGATACGCAGTATTTT
CDR3aa: CATSRDGRGSTDTQYF
j_gene: TRBJ2-3
v_gene: TRBV15
d_gene: -

CDR3nt: TGCACCAGCAGGGTACTAGCGGGGATCTCCTACAATGAGCAGTTCTTC
CDR3aa: CTSRVLAGISYNEQFF
j_gene: TRBJ2-1
v_gene: TRBV1
d_gene: -

CDR3nt: TGCGCCAGCAGCTTGGTAGGCAGGGAGGGGGACATTCAGTACTTC
CDR3aa: CASSLVGREGDIQYF
j_gene: TRBJ2-4
v_gene: TRBV5-1
d_gene: -

CDR3nt: TGTGCCAGTAGTACTTATGACAGGGTGCACTCAGGCACTGAAGCTTTCTTT
CDR3aa: CASSTYDRVHSGTEAFF
j_gene: TRBJ1-1
v_gene: TRBV19
d_gene: TRBD1

CDR3nt: TGTGCCAGTAGTGCTCTGGACAGGGGTTCCCGCGAGCAGTACTTC
CDR3aa: CASSALDRGSREQYF
j_gene: TRBJ2-7
v_gene: TRBV19
d_gene: TRBD1

CDR3nt: TGTGCCAGCAGTGCTGGGACAGCATACGAGCAGTACTTC
CDR3aa: CASSAGTAYEQYF
j_gene: TRBJ2-7
v_gene: TRBV6-5
d_gene: TRBD1

CDR3nt: TGTGCCAGCCGGACTACAGATACGCAGTATTTT
CDR3aa: CASRTTDTQYF
j_gene: TRBJ2-3
v_gene: TRBV7-8
d_gene: -

CDR3nt: TGTGCCAGCAGCAATGGACAGGCCAATGAGCAGTTCTTC
CDR3aa: CASSNGQANEQFF
j_gene: TRBJ2-1
v_gene: TRBV5-4
d_gene: TRBD1